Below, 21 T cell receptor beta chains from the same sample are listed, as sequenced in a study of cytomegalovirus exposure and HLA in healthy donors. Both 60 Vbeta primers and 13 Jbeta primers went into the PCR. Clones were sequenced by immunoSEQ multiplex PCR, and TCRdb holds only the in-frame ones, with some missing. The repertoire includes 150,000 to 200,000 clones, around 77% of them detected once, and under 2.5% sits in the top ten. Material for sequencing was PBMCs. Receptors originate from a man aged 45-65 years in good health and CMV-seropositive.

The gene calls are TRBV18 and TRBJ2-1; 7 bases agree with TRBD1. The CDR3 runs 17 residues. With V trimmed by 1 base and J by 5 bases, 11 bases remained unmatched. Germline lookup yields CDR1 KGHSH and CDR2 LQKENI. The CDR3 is CASSPLDRRFENNEQFF. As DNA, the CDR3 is TGTGCCAGCTCACCACTGGACAGGAGATTTGAAAACAATGAGCAGTTCTTC.

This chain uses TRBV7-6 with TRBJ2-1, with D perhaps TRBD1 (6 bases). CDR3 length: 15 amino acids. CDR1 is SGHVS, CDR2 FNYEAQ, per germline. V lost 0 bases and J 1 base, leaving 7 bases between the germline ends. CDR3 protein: CASSLARGSYNEQFF. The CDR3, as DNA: TGTGCCAGCAGCTTAGCCAGGGGATCCTACAATGAGCAGTTCTTC. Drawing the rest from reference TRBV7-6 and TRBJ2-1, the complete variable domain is GAGVSQSPRYKVTKRGQDVALRCDPISGHVSLYWYRQALGQGPEFLTYFNYEAQQDKSGLPNDRFSAERPEGSISTLTIQRTEQRDSAMYRCASSLARGSYNEQFFGPGTRLTVL.

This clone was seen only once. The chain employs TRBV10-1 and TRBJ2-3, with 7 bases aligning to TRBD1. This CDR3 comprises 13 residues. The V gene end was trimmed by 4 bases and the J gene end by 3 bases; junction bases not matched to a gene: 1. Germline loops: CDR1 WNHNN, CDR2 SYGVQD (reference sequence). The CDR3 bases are TGCGCCAGCAGTGCGGGACAGACAGATACGCAGTATTTT. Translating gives CASSAGQTDTQYF.

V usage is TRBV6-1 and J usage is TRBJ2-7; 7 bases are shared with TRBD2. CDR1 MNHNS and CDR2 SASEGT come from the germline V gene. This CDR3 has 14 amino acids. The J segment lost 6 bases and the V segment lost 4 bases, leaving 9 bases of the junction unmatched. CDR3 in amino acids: CASSVRGENSEQYF. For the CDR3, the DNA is TGTGCCAGCAGTGTCCGGGGGGAGAACTCCGAGCAGTACTTC.

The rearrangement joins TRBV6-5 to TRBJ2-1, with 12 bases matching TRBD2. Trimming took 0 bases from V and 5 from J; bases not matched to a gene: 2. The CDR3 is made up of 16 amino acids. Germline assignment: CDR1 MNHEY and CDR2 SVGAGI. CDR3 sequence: CASSYSTSGGNNEQFF. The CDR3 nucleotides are TGTGCCAGCAGTTACTCGACTAGCGGGGGTAACAATGAGCAGTTCTTC.

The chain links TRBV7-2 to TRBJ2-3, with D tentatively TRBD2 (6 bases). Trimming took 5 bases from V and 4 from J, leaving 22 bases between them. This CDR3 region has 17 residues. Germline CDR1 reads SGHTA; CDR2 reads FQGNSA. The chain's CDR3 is CASSLMGRGSGSDTQYF. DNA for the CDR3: TGTGCCAGCAGCCTCATGGGACGGGGGAGCGGGTCAGATACGCAGTATTTT.

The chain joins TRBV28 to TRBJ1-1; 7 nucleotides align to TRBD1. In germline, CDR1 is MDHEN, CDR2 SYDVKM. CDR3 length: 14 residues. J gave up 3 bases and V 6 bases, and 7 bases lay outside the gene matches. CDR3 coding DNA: TGTGCCAGCAGGACTCAGGGGGTTGACACTGAAGCTTTCTTT. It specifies CASRTQGVDTEAFF.

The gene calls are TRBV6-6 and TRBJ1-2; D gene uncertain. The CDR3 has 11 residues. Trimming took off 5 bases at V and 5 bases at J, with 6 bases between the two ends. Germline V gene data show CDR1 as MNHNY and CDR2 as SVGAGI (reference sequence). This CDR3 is CASSLQYGYTF. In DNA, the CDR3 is TGTGCCAGCAGTCTACAGTATGGCTACACCTTC.

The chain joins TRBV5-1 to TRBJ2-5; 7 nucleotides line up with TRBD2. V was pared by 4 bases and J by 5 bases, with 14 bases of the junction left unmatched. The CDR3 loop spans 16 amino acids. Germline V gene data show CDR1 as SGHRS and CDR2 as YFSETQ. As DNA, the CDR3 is TGCGCCAGCAGCCCCGGGGGGATATCACTGGGGGAGACCCAGTACTTC. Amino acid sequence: CASSPGGISLGETQYF.

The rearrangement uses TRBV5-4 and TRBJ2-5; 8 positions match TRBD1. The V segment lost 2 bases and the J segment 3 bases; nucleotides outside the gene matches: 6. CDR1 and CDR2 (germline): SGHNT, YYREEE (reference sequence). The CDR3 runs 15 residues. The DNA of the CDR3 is TGTGCCAGCAGCTTCGCAGGGGGCCGCGAAGAGACCCAGTACTTC. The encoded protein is CASSFAGGREETQYF.

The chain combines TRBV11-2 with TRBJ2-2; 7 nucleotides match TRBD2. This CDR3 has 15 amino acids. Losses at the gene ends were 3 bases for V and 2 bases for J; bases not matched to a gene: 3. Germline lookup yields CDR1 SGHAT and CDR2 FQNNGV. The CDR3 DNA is TGTGCCAGCAGCTTCCGGGACTATAACACCGGGGAGCTGTTTTTT. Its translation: CASSFRDYNTGELFF.

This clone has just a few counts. The DNA of the CDR3 is TGTGCCAGCAGCGTAGTCGGGGGGAACACAGATACGCAGTATTTT. This sequence encodes CASSVVGGNTDTQYF. The J gene is TRBJ2-3, the V gene TRBV9, with 7 bases aligning to TRBD2. Germline V gene sequence: CDR1 SGDLS, CDR2 YYNGEE. This CDR3 is 15 amino acids long. The junction had 3 bases not matched to a gene; V was cut back by 0 bases and J by 2 bases.

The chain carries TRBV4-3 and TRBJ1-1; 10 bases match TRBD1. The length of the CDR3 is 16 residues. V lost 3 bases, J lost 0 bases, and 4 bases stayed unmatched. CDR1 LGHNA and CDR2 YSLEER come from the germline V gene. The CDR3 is CASSQTGQGMNTEAFF. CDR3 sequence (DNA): TGCGCCAGCAGCCAGACGGGACAGGGGATGAACACTGAAGCTTTCTTT.

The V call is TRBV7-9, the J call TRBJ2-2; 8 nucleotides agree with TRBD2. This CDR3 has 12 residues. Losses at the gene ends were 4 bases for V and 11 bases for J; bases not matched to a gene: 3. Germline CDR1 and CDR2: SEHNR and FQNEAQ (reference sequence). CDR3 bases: TGTGCCAGCAGCTCGACTAGCGTAGAGCTGTTTTTT. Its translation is CASSSTSVELFF.

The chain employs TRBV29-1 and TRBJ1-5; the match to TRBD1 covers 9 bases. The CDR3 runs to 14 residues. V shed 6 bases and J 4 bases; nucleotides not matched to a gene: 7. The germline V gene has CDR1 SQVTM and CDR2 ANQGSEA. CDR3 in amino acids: CSVRGTGRNQPQHF. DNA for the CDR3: TGCAGCGTCCGCGGGACAGGGAGGAATCAGCCCCAGCATTTT.

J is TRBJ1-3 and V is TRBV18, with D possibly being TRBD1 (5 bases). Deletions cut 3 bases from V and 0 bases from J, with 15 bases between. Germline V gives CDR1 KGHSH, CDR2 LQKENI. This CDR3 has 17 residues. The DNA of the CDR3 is TGTGCCAGCTCACCCGTCGTTCAGGGAACCTCTGGAAACACCATATATTTT. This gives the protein CASSPVVQGTSGNTIYF.

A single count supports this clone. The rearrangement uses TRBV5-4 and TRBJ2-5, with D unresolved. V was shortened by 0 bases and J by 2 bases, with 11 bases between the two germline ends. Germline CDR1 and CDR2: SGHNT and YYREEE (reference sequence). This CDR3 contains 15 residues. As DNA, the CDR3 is TGTGCCAGCAGCTTGGGAGGCTTGGCGCAAGAGACCCAGTACTTC. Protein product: CASSLGGLAQETQYF. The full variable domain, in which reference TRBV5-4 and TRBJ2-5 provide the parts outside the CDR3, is ETGVTQSPTHLIKTRGQQVTLRCSSQSGHNTVSWYQQALGQGPQFIFQYYREEENGRGNFPPRFSGLQFPNYSSELNVNALELDDSALYLCASSLGGLAQETQYFGPGTRLLVL.

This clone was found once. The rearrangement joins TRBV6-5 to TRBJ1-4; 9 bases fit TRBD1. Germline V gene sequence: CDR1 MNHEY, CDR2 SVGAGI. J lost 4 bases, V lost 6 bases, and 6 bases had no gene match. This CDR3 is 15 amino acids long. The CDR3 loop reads CASRGQGKDNEKLFF. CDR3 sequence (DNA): TGTGCCAGCAGAGGACAGGGGAAGGATAATGAAAAACTGTTTTTT.

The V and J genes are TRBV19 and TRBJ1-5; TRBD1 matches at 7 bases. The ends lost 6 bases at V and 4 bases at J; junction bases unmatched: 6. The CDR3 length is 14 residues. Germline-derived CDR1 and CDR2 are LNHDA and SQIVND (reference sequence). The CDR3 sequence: CASSYTGANQPQHF. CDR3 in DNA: TGTGCCAGTAGCTATACAGGGGCAAATCAGCCCCAGCATTTT.

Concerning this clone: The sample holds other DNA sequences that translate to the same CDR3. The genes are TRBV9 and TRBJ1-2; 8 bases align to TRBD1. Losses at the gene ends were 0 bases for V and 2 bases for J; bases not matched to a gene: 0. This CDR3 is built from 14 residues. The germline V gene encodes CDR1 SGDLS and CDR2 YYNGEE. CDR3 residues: CASSVGQGNYGYTF. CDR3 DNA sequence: TGTGCCAGCAGCGTAGGACAGGGGAACTATGGCTACACCTTC.

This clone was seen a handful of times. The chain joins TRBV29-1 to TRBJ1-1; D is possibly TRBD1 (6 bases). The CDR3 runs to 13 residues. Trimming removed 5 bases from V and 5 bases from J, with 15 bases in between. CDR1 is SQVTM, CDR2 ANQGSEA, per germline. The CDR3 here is CSVREQGWTEAFF. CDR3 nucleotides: TGCAGCGTTCGAGAACAGGGTTGGACTGAAGCTTTCTTT.